The sequence of this T cell receptor (beta chain) was determined in a study of T-cell reconstitution after alpha-beta-depleted transplantation in children. The CDR3 runs 14 residues. Germline CDR1 reads DFQATT; CDR2 reads SNEGSKA (reference sequence). V lost 6 bases and J 1 base, leaving 12 bases between the germline ends. Construction of the TCRbeta library involved unique molecular identifiers. TCRdb reprocessed the PCR reads with MiXCR, giving one entry per CDR3 protein. Of approximately 290,000 distinct CDR3 sequences in the sample, around a tenth are singletons; the top ten hold about a quarter. Whole-study results and caveats: T cells produced anew were the main source of T-cell counts and diversity one year after transplant.

In its sample, this clonotype was seen many times. Its antigen is still unknown. This clonotype was sampled from a male patient between 2 and 9 years old who had a stem cell transplant for chronic granulomatous disease, so the T cells may come from the graft donor. The chain couples TRBV20-1 to TRBJ2-2, with TRBD1 as a possible D gene (6 bases). The source material was peripheral blood, sampled 180 days after TCRalphabeta/CD19-depleted stem cell transplant. The CDR3 DNA reads TGCAGTGCCCGACCGGGACAGAACACCGGGGAGCTGTTTTTT. Translated, it gives CSARPGQNTGELFF.